Below are 21 T cell receptor beta chains sequenced from a single sample in a study of identical twins. TCRdb independently ran MiXCR on the 5' RACE reads; one entry per CDR3 protein. Among roughly 290,000 distinct CDR3 sequences listed, nearly 9.5% were seen once. The sample was also linked to a second study, of yellow fever vaccine responses in identical twins.

Sample: CD8+ T cells sorted from blood. The receptors were gathered from a woman younger than 30 in good health.

The chain carries TRBV20-1 and TRBJ1-5, with a possible D match to TRBD1 (6 bases). Germline V gene lookup returns CDR1 DFQATT and CDR2 SNEGSKA (reference sequence). The CDR3 spans 16 residues. V lost 5 bases to trimming and J lost 0 bases, with 17 bases between them. In nucleotides, the CDR3 is TGCAGTGCTTGGGGACTCTCGACAGGTAGCAATCAGCCCCAGCATTTT. Translation gives CSAWGLSTGSNQPQHF.

This clonotype was counted once. The chain is built from TRBV9 and TRBJ2-1; TRBD2 matches at 7 bases. Looked up from germline, CDR1 is SGDLS and CDR2 is YYNGEE. V gave up 4 bases and J gave up 7 bases; unmatched junction bases: 14. The CDR3 extends over 16 amino acids. In DNA, the CDR3 is TGTGCCAGCAGCCACCAAAAGACTAGCTCTCTGAATGAGCAGTTCTTC. Translating it yields CASSHQKTSSLNEQFF.

This clonotype was observed many times. This sequence joins TRBV10-2 and TRBJ2-7, with D perhaps matching TRBD1 (6 bases). Germline CDR1 is WSHSY and CDR2 is SAAADI. V lost 2 bases to trimming and J lost 7 bases, with 15 bases between them. This CDR3 has 14 amino acids. CDR3 protein: CASSEPQGTREQYF. CDR3 sequence (DNA): TGCGCCAGCAGTGAGCCCCAGGGGACGAGGGAGCAGTACTTC.

This clonotype was counted between two and nine times. The V gene is TRBV5-1, the J gene TRBJ2-3; TRBD1 matches at 9 bases. CDR3 length: 16 residues. V shed 0 bases and J 0 bases; nucleotides not matched to a gene: 2. Germline assignment: CDR1 SGHRS and CDR2 YFSETQ. The CDR3, as DNA: TGCGCCAGCAGCTTGGTCGACAGGGGGAGCACAGATACGCAGTATTTT. Translation gives CASSLVDRGSTDTQYF.

The chain has TRBV7-9 and TRBJ1-1; no clear D gene. The V end lost 1 base, the J end lost 8 bases, and 17 bases lay between the germline ends. Germline V lookup: CDR1 SEHNR, CDR2 FQNEAQ (reference sequence). The CDR3 is made up of 15 amino acids. The CDR3 DNA reads as TGTGCCAGCAGCTTAGTCGCGGCCTACCGGAGCGAAGCTTTCTTT. Its translation is CASSLVAAYRSEAFF.

The V and J genes are TRBV7-9 and TRBJ2-3; no reliable D call. This CDR3 has 13 amino acids. Germline CDR1 SEHNR, CDR2 FQNEAQ (reference sequence). V shed 3 bases and J shed 5 bases, with 9 bases lying between them. The CDR3 spells CASSFLGGDTQYF. The DNA for the CDR3 is TGTGCCAGCAGCTTCCTCGGCGGAGATACGCAGTATTTT. Drawing the rest from reference TRBV7-9 and TRBJ2-3, the complete variable domain is DTGVSQNPRHKITKRGQNVTFRCDPISEHNRLYWYRQTLGQGPEFLTYFQNEAQLEKSRLLSDRFSAERPKGSFSTLEIQRTEQGDSAMYLCASSFLGGDTQYFGPGTRLTVL.

In this sample, this clonotype turned up many times. V usage is TRBV20-1 and J usage is TRBJ2-1; D might be TRBD1 (5 bases). Germline V gives CDR1 DFQATT, CDR2 SNEGSKA (reference sequence). Trimming removed 0 bases at V and 3 bases at J, with 12 bases between. CDR3 length: 15 residues. This chain's CDR3 is CSARDSGINYNEQFF. The CDR3 DNA reads as TGCAGTGCTAGAGATTCAGGGATTAACTACAATGAGCAGTTCTTC.

The rearrangement links TRBV6-5 to TRBJ2-5; tentatively, D is TRBD1 or TRBD2 (5 bases each). V lost 0 bases to trimming and J lost 4 bases, with 9 bases between them. From germline, CDR1 is MNHEY and CDR2 SVGAGI. The CDR3 runs 14 residues. In nucleotides, the CDR3 is TGTGCCAGCAGTTACTCAGGGGCGGGAGAGACCCAGTACTTC. Residues: CASSYSGAGETQYF.

This clonotype was detected many times. The rearrangement links TRBV6-2 or TRBV6-3 to TRBJ1-1, with 9 bases lining up with TRBD1. This CDR3 is built from 14 residues. J gave up 2 bases and V 6 bases, and 4 bases lay outside the gene matches. In germline, CDR1 is MNHEY, CDR2 SVGEGT. The CDR3 DNA reads as TGTGCCAGCAGGGACAGGGGCGGAAACACTGAAGCTTTCTTT. As protein: CASRDRGGNTEAFF.

This clonotype was detected ten times or more. The V gene is TRBV12-3 or TRBV12-4, the J gene TRBJ2-7, with a tentative D call TRBD1 (6 bases). This CDR3 is 16 amino acids long. Trimming shortened V by 6 bases and J by 7 bases, and 25 bases separated the two germline ends. The CDR3, as DNA: TGTGCCAGCAGCCCGGACAGTCCATCTCAGGGAGCAGAGCAGTACTTC. It encodes CASSPDSPSQGAEQYF.

This clonotype came up many times. The rearrangement joins TRBV29-1 to TRBJ2-7, with TRBD1 matching 7 bases. Trimming took 6 bases from V and 2 from J; bases not matched to a gene: 4. In germline, CDR1 is SQVTM, CDR2 ANQGSEA. The CDR3 covers 12 residues. CDR3 DNA: TGCAGCGTCTCGGGACAGACCTACGAGCAGTACTTC. Translated: CSVSGQTYEQYF.

The sample holds a few counts of this clonotype. The chain carries TRBV10-3 and TRBJ2-2; D is possibly TRBD2 (6 bases). The ends were cut back, 7 bases at V and 5 bases at J, with 14 bases in the middle. Germline CDR1 reads ENHRY; CDR2 reads SYGVKD. The length of the CDR3 is 14 residues. CDR3 residues: CAIMGGGLTGELFF. As DNA, the CDR3 is TGTGCCATCATGGGAGGAGGACTAACCGGGGAGCTGTTTTTT.

This clonotype was picked up a small number of times. V gene TRBV5-1 combines with J gene TRBJ2-3, with 8 bases aligning to TRBD2. J lost 6 bases, V lost 5 bases, and 5 bases had no gene match. Per the germline V gene, CDR1 is SGHRS and CDR2 is YFSETQ. This CDR3 has 13 amino acids. For the CDR3, the DNA is TGCGCCAGCAGGGGGACTAGGTCCGATACGCAGTATTTT. Residues: CASRGTRSDTQYF.

The chain uses TRBV19 and TRBJ2-6; D might be TRBD1 (5 bases). V lost 6 bases and J lost 2, with 17 bases in between. Germline CDR1 and CDR2: LNHDA and SQIVND (reference sequence). The CDR3 extends over 17 amino acids. The CDR3 nucleotides are TGTGCCAGTAGCAAAATTCAGGGTGAAGCTGGGGCCAACGTCCTGACTTTC. It yields the protein CASSKIQGEAGANVLTF.

This clonotype has more than one count but fewer than ten. The chain's CDR3 is CASSLLPGTSPFVSYEQYF. The CDR3 DNA sequence: TGCGCCAGCAGCTTACTACCCGGGACTAGTCCCTTCGTTTCCTACGAGCAGTACTTC. This chain links TRBV5-1 with TRBJ2-7; TRBD2 matches at 8 bases. Trimming removed 2 bases from V and 1 base from J; junction bases left unmatched: 17. Germline CDR1 and CDR2: SGHRS and YFSETQ. The CDR3 length is 19 residues. The whole variable domain, remainder taken from reference TRBV5-1 and TRBJ2-7, is KAGVTQTPRYLIKTRGQQVTLSCSPISGHRSVSWYQQTPGQGLQFLFEYFSETQRNKGNFPGRFSGRQFSNSRSEMNVSTLELGDSALYLCASSLLPGTSPFVSYEQYFGPGTRLTVT.

This chain connects TRBV3-1 to TRBJ2-1; D possibly corresponds to TRBD2 (5 bases). The germline CDR1 and CDR2 sequences are LGHDT and YNNKEL (reference sequence). The CDR3 extends over 13 amino acids. V lost 5 bases to trimming and J lost 9 bases, with 14 bases between them. CDR3 nucleotide sequence: TGTGCCAGCAGCATAGAACTAGACCTTGAGCAGTTCTTC. Translating it yields CASSIELDLEQFF.

There are many counts of this clonotype. This rearrangement joins TRBV6-4 to TRBJ1-5; D is perhaps TRBD1 (5 bases). V shed 6 bases and J shed 0 bases, with 12 bases lying between them. Germline lookup yields CDR1 MRHNA and CDR2 SNTAGT. The CDR3 is 15 amino acids. This CDR3 reads CASSIRQNSNQPQHF. CDR3 in DNA: TGTGCCAGCAGCATTCGACAGAATAGCAATCAGCCCCAGCATTTT.

This clonotype was seen only a few times. This chain connects TRBV10-2 to TRBJ2-1; 8 bases are a match to TRBD2. CDR1 and CDR2 from the germline V gene are WSHSY and SAAADI. Germline trimming cut 7 bases from V and 3 bases from J; bases unmatched to any gene: 5. The CDR3 extends over 14 amino acids. DNA of the CDR3: TGCGCCAGCATTGGGAGCGGGGGCTACAATGAGCAGTTCTTC. This codes for CASIGSGGYNEQFF.

V usage is TRBV6-1 and J usage is TRBJ2-5, with 7 nucleotides matching TRBD2. This CDR3 contains 14 residues. Germline-derived CDR1 and CDR2 are MNHNS and SASEGT. The ends lost 6 bases at V and 0 bases at J; junction bases unmatched: 4. CDR3: CASSLAEYQETQYF. In DNA form, the CDR3 reads TGTGCCAGCAGCCTAGCGGAGTACCAAGAGACCCAGTACTTC.

There are a few counts of this clonotype. The chain combines TRBV12-3 or TRBV12-4 with TRBJ2-1; D might be TRBD1 or TRBD2, each matching 6 bases. The V end lost 6 bases, the J end lost 8 bases, and 20 bases lay between the germline ends. This CDR3 comprises 15 residues. This chain's CDR3 is CASSFPRGRGHEQFF. The CDR3 bases are TGTGCCAGCAGCTTTCCGCGGGGACGGGGGCATGAGCAGTTCTTC.

The chain uses TRBV2 and TRBJ2-7; no clear D. Trimming cost V 2 bases and J 5 bases, with 7 bases left between them. This CDR3 is built from 12 residues. Per the germline V gene, CDR1 is SNHLY and CDR2 is FYNNEI. The CDR3 DNA follows: TGTGCCAGCAGTGAATACCTGGACGAGCAGTACTTC. The encoded protein is CASSEYLDEQYF.